The 22 T cell receptor beta chains reported below all come from one sample, sequenced in a study of T cells in Graves' hyperthyroidism and ophthalmopathy. Template material for amplifying TCR beta CDR3 regions consisted of RNA transcripts. The HTBI set primed first-round TCR CDR3 RT-PCR. Via MiXCR, TCRdb re-called the multiplex PCR reads, giving one row per CDR3 protein. The table has about 350,000 distinct CDR3 sequences, roughly 20% seen once. Sequencing used blood. The origin of the receptors is a woman in her forties with Graves' ophthalmopathy.

This clonotype was observed many times. The rearrangement links TRBV9 to TRBJ2-2; the D is unclear. Per germline, CDR1 SGDLS and CDR2 YYNGEE. The CDR3 runs to 15 residues. The V end was cut by 4 bases, the J end by 4 bases, with 14 bases between. The CDR3 is CASSPHRDFTGELFF. CDR3 in DNA: TGTGCCAGCAGCCCTCACCGAGACTTCACCGGGGAGCTGTTTTTT.

A few counts support this clonotype. CDR3 DNA sequence: TGTGCCAGCAGCTTGCGTGGGGTTCCCACCGGGGAGCTGTTTTTT. Residues: CASSLRGVPTGELFF. This chain uses TRBV5-6 with TRBJ2-2; D remains ambiguous. The CDR3 extends over 15 amino acids. Trimming left V 1 base short and J 4 bases short, with 11 bases between. Germline-derived CDR1 and CDR2 are SGHDT and YYEEEE.

V is TRBV20-1 and J is TRBJ2-7; 9 nucleotides align to TRBD2. Germline V gives CDR1 DFQATT, CDR2 SNEGSKA (reference sequence). The CDR3 is 14 residues long. The J segment lost 3 bases and the V segment lost 1 base, leaving 4 bases of the junction unmatched. For the CDR3, the DNA is TGCAGTGCTAGAGTTAGCGGGAGTTTCTACGAGCAGTACTTC. This encodes CSARVSGSFYEQYF.

The genes are TRBV6-1 and TRBJ1-1; D unclear. Germline V gene sequence: CDR1 MNHNS, CDR2 SASEGT. The CDR3 extends over 11 amino acids. V was trimmed by 7 bases and J by 7 bases, leaving 10 bases between them. In DNA form, the CDR3 reads TGTGCCAGCAAAGTGTCTTTTGAAGCTTTCTTT. Translated, it gives CASKVSFEAFF.

V gene TRBV3-1 combines with J gene TRBJ1-6; no clear D gene. Germline loops: CDR1 LGHDT, CDR2 YNNKEL (reference sequence). CDR3 length: 13 residues. The V end lost 2 bases, the J end lost 8 bases, and 7 bases lay between the germline ends. The CDR3 is CASSQYGDSPLHF. In nucleotides, the CDR3 is TGTGCCAGCAGCCAATATGGGGATTCACCCCTCCACTTT.

This clonotype appeared many times. The chain joins TRBV15 to TRBJ1-2; 7 positions match TRBD1. Germline V gene sequence: CDR1 LNHNV, CDR2 YYDKDF (reference sequence). The CDR3 contains 13 residues. With V trimmed by 3 bases and J by 8 bases, 6 bases remained unmatched. The CDR3 DNA reads TGTGCCACCAGCAGGGGGGACAGAACCGGCTACACCTTC. Protein product: CATSRGDRTGYTF.

This clonotype has ten or more counts. V is TRBV6-1 and J is TRBJ2-5; TRBD1 matches 9 bases. V gave up 6 bases and J gave up 9 bases; unmatched junction bases: 14. The CDR3 is made up of 15 amino acids. Germline CDR1 reads MNHNS; CDR2 reads SASEGT. The CDR3 protein is CASRRQGGRSVSQYF. As DNA, the CDR3 is TGTGCCAGCAGAAGACAGGGGGGCCGGTCGGTCTCCCAGTACTTC.

Turning to this clonotype: A much larger clonotype is one base distant, so this may be a read error. It is likely a read error, because the conserved phenylalanine at the end of the CDR3 is missing. The gene calls are TRBV28 and TRBJ1-3; D call uncertain. The CDR3 is 13 residues long. Trimming took off 3 bases at V and 3 bases at J, with 6 bases between the two ends. Germline CDR1 reads MDHEN; CDR2 reads SYDVKM. The DNA for the CDR3 is TGTGCCAGCAGTTTGCCAGATGGAAACACCATATATGTT. This encodes CASSLPDGNTIYV.

The CDR3: CASRKILATQETQYF. CDR3 coding DNA: TGTGCCAGCAGAAAGATATTAGCGACGCAAGAGACCCAGTACTTC. The V call is TRBV5-6, the J call TRBJ2-5; a possible D gene is TRBD2 (5 bases). This CDR3 contains 15 residues. The V gene's germline CDR1 is SGHDT and CDR2 YYEEEE. The V end was cut by 5 bases, the J end by 2 bases, with 16 bases between.

This clonotype has a count of ten or more. The CDR3 coding sequence is TGTGCCAGCAGCCAATTTTCGGCAGGGAACACTGAAGCTTTCTTT. This gives the protein CASSQFSAGNTEAFF. The chain carries TRBV3-1 and TRBJ1-1, with D uncertain. The CDR3 spans 15 residues. The V and J ends lost 2 bases and 1 base respectively, with 11 bases between them. The germline CDR1 and CDR2 sequences are LGHDT and YNNKEL (reference sequence).

In this sample, this clonotype turned up many times. The chain uses TRBV13 and TRBJ1-1; D uncertain. Germline V gene data show CDR1 as PRHDT and CDR2 as FYEKMQ (reference sequence). With 7 bases removed from V and 2 bases from J, the gap between germline ends came to 17 bases. This CDR3 has 15 residues. DNA for the CDR3: TGTGCCAGCACGCTAAAGGACCATCATAACACTGAAGCTTTCTTT. As protein: CASTLKDHHNTEAFF.

This clonotype has a count of ten or more. V gene TRBV6-1 combines with J gene TRBJ2-2; D may be TRBD1 (5 bases). The CDR3 is made up of 19 amino acids. V shed 8 bases and J shed 0 bases, with 25 bases lying between them. Germline loops: CDR1 MNHNS, CDR2 SASEGT. The DNA of the CDR3 is TGTGCCAGCCCTGAAGACTTGACCGGTGCAGGGTCGAACACCGGGGAGCTGTTTTTT. It encodes CASPEDLTGAGSNTGELFF.

This clonotype was found many times. This chain joins TRBV7-6 and TRBJ2-2; either TRBD1 or TRBD2 may fit D (6 bases each). The CDR3 extends over 15 amino acids. Trimming took 5 bases from V and 0 from J, leaving 10 bases between them. The germline gives CDR1 SGHVS, CDR2 FNYEAQ. CDR3 bases: TGTGCCAGCAGCGTTAGGGGGGCGAACACCGGGGAGCTGTTTTTT. This codes for CASSVRGANTGELFF. Looking up the rest from reference TRBV7-6 and TRBJ2-2 gives the full variable domain: GAGVSQSPRYKVTKRGQDVALRCDPISGHVSLYWYRQALGQGPEFLTYFNYEAQQDKSGLPNDRFSAERPEGSISTLTIQRTEQRDSAMYRCASSVRGANTGELFFGEGSRLTVL.

In this sample, this clonotype turned up many times. The CDR3 nucleotides are TGTGCCTGGAGTGTATTAGTGAACACTGAAGCTTTCTTT. It translates to CAWSVLVNTEAFF. The rearrangement links TRBV30 to TRBJ1-1; D gene ambiguous. V lost 0 bases to trimming and J lost 0 bases, with 5 bases between them. The germline CDR1 and CDR2 sequences are GTSNPN and SVGIG (reference sequence). The CDR3 extends over 13 amino acids.

There are many counts of this clonotype. The chain carries TRBV5-1 and TRBJ2-4; 11 positions agree with TRBD2. There are 15 residues in the CDR3. V lost 2 bases and J lost 6; bases outside the gene matches: 4. The germline CDR1 and CDR2 sequences are SGHRS and YFSETQ. CDR3 sequence (DNA): TGCGCCAGCAGCTTACCGACTAGCGGGGTAAACATTCAGTACTTC. It translates to CASSLPTSGVNIQYF.

This clonotype was seen repeatedly, ten times or more. The rearrangement joins TRBV29-1 to TRBJ1-5; unclear D gene. Trimming took 4 bases from V and 0 from J, leaving 10 bases between them. The CDR3 is made up of 14 amino acids. Per germline, CDR1 SQVTM and CDR2 ANQGSEA. For the CDR3, the DNA is TGCAGCGTTGTGGAGGGCTATAGCAATCAGCCCCAGCATTTT. Protein sequence: CSVVEGYSNQPQHF.

This clonotype has at least ten counts. The gene calls are TRBV11-2 and TRBJ2-7; D gene uncertain. Trimming pared 3 bases from V and 2 bases from J, leaving 14 bases between. Germline CDR1 and CDR2: SGHAT and FQNNGV. The CDR3 spans 15 residues. The CDR3 DNA follows: TGTGCCAGCAGCTTTAATAAGAGGAACCCCTACGAGCAGTACTTC. Protein sequence: CASSFNKRNPYEQYF. The whole variable domain, remainder taken from reference TRBV11-2 and TRBJ2-7, is EAGVAQSPRYKIIEKRQSVAFWCNPISGHATLYWYQQILGQGPKLLIQFQNNGVVDDSQLPKDRFSAERLKGVDSTLKIQPAKLEDSAVYLCASSFNKRNPYEQYFGPGTRLTVT.

This clonotype showed up many times. At one of its ends the junction is not consistent with the germline gene, which may arise from a read error. This rearrangement joins TRBV29-1 to TRBJ1-2; D remains ambiguous. Germline loops: CDR1 SQVTM, CDR2 ANQGSEA. The CDR3 covers 8 residues. This chain's CDR3 is CSVEGHLF. The CDR3 nucleotides are TGCAGCGTTGAGGGTCACCTTTTC.

CDR3 DNA sequence: TGTGCCAGCATCCCCAATCGGGTGGCGGGGGGCACCGGGGAGCTGTTTTTT. Translated: CASIPNRVAGGTGELFF. This chain uses TRBV11-2 with TRBJ2-2; the match to TRBD2 covers 8 bases. CDR1 is SGHAT, CDR2 FQNNGV, per germline. After removal of 7 bases from V and 4 bases from J, the junction contained 14 bases not matched to a gene. CDR3 length: 17 residues.

This clonotype occurred many times. The rearrangement joins TRBV7-2 to TRBJ2-2; D uncertain. This CDR3 is built from 14 residues. The germline V and J ends were trimmed by 5 bases and 1 base, with 8 bases remaining between them. Germline V CDR1 and CDR2: SGHTA, FQGNSA. Here the CDR3 reads CASSPSKNTGELFF. CDR3 DNA: TGTGCCAGCAGCCCGTCTAAGAACACCGGGGAGCTGTTTTTT.

This clonotype was counted many times. The chain employs TRBV19 and TRBJ2-7; D is possibly TRBD1 (5 bases). The CDR3 covers 16 residues. V gave up 4 bases and J gave up 0 bases, with 16 bases separating them. CDR1 is LNHDA, CDR2 SQIVND, per germline (reference sequence). The CDR3 DNA follows: TGTGCCAGTAGTAACCCGTCTAGGGGCAGCTCCTACGAGCAGTACTTC. As protein: CASSNPSRGSSYEQYF.

This clonotype was recorded at least ten times. This chain joins TRBV30 and TRBJ2-2, with TRBD2 matching over 8 bases. CDR3 length equals 15 residues. Per germline, CDR1 GTSNPN and CDR2 SVGIG (reference sequence). J gave up 3 bases and V 2 bases, and 5 bases lay outside the gene matches. The CDR3 region is CAWSTTSGYTGELFF. The DNA for the CDR3 is TGTGCCTGGAGTACCACTAGCGGCTACACCGGGGAGCTGTTTTTT.